The 27 T cell receptor beta chains below all came from one sample that was sequenced in a study of shared clonotypes between healthy human individuals. Profiling relied on immunoSEQ multiplex PCR, and the TCRdb table lists in-frame clones only, not all of them. The profile covers some 2,000,000 clones, with 90% to 97% appearing a single time and approximately 0.13% taken by the ten largest. The specimen was naive CD4+ T cells sorted from blood. Indicated subset: CD45RA+ positively selected. The receptors stem from a man aged 18 to 35 in good health.

The chain has TRBV19 and TRBJ2-7, with D tentatively TRBD2 (6 bases). The CDR3 length is 14 residues. Germline CDR1 and CDR2: LNHDA and SQIVND (reference sequence). Trimming took off 5 bases at V and 1 base at J, with 12 bases between the two ends. CDR3 nucleotides: TGTGCCAGTAGTGAGGGACTCCTATCCTACGAGCAGTACTTC. Amino acid sequence: CASSEGLLSYEQYF. The full variable domain, completed using reference TRBV19 and TRBJ2-7, is DGGITQSPKYLFRKEGQNVTLSCEQNLNHDAMYWYRQDPGQGLRLIYYSQIVNDFQKGDIAEGYSVSREKKESFPLTVTSAQKNPTAFYLCASSEGLLSYEQYFGPGTRLTVT.

The J gene is TRBJ2-7, the V gene TRBV6-5, with D uncertain. Trimming took off 5 bases at V and 2 bases at J, with 16 bases between the two ends. Per germline, CDR1 MNHEY and CDR2 SVGAGI. This CDR3 region has 15 residues. CDR3: CASSPMALGTYEQYF. The DNA of the CDR3 is TGTGCCAGCAGTCCCATGGCCCTAGGCACCTACGAGCAGTACTTC.

V is TRBV7-2 and J is TRBJ2-3, with a possible D match to TRBD1 (5 bases). V dropped 3 bases and J dropped 6 bases, with 7 bases sitting between them. This CDR3 comprises 12 residues. Germline CDR1 reads SGHTA; CDR2 reads FQGNSA. CDR3 in DNA: TGTGCCAGCAGCTTCAGGGCTGATACGCAGTATTTT. Translation gives CASSFRADTQYF.

The V and J genes are TRBV30 and TRBJ1-1, with D uncertain. This CDR3 has 13 amino acids. Germline V gives CDR1 GTSNPN, CDR2 SVGIG (reference sequence). V was pared by 2 bases and J by 4 bases, with 11 bases between. The chain's CDR3 is CAWSRYIFTEAFF. The DNA of the CDR3 is TGTGCCTGGAGTAGGTACATATTCACTGAAGCTTTCTTT.

The chain joins TRBV5-1 to TRBJ1-1; D gene uncertain. CDR1 is SGHRS and CDR2 is YFSETQ in the germline V gene. CDR3 length equals 14 residues. Trimming cost V 2 bases and J 3 bases, with 11 bases left between them. In nucleotides, the CDR3 is TGCGCCAGCAGCTTACTCTCATGGGACACTGAAGCTTTCTTT. This codes for CASSLLSWDTEAFF.

The chain recombines TRBV18 with TRBJ2-6, with 10 bases identical to TRBD1. The germline V gene has CDR1 KGHSH and CDR2 LQKENI. Trimming took 5 bases from V and 4 from J; bases not matched to a gene: 11. The CDR3 spans 18 residues. The DNA of the CDR3 is TGTGCCAGCTCATCCCGACAGGGGGCTTTCTCGGGGGCCAACGTCCTGACTTTC. Protein product: CASSSRQGAFSGANVLTF.

This clone was observed a single time. The rearrangement links TRBV5-1 to TRBJ2-7; D unclear. The germline CDR1 and CDR2 sequences are SGHRS and YFSETQ. V dropped 4 bases and J dropped 2 bases, with 13 bases sitting between them. CDR3 size: 14 residues. In nucleotides, the CDR3 is TGCGCCAGCAGCCATTCAAAATCACCCTACGAGCAGTACTTC. Its protein product is CASSHSKSPYEQYF.

The J gene is TRBJ2-5, the V gene TRBV18; 11 bases align to TRBD1. V was clipped by 5 bases and J by 2 bases; unmatched bases: 7. This CDR3 spans 16 amino acids. CDR1 and CDR2 from the germline V gene are KGHSH and LQKENI. CDR3 sequence: CASSTRTGGLQETQYF. DNA for the CDR3: TGTGCCAGCTCAACCAGGACAGGGGGCCTACAAGAGACCCAGTACTTC.

The chain combines TRBV27 with TRBJ1-5, with 9 bases aligning to TRBD1. The trim removed 6 bases at V and 4 bases at J, leaving 7 bases unmatched. CDR3 length equals 15 residues. The germline gives CDR1 MNHEY, CDR2 SMNVEV (reference sequence). The CDR3 nucleotides are TGTGCCAGCAGCCCCCGGGACAGGGCTAATCAGCCCCAGCATTTT. Its translation is CASSPRDRANQPQHF.

V usage is TRBV27 and J usage is TRBJ1-4, with D possibly being TRBD1 (6 bases). CDR1 and CDR2 (germline): MNHEY, SMNVEV (reference sequence). The CDR3 runs 14 residues. V was shortened by 5 bases and J by 5 bases, with 12 bases between the two germline ends. Here the CDR3 reads CASSPLGGNEKLFF. In nucleotides, the CDR3 is TGTGCCAGCAGTCCCCTGGGGGGCAATGAAAAACTGTTTTTT.

V gene TRBV6-1 combines with J gene TRBJ1-2, with D possibly matching TRBD1 (6 bases). V was clipped by 3 bases and J by 1 base, with 18 bases between them. In germline, CDR1 is MNHNS, CDR2 SASEGT. The CDR3 has 17 amino acids. The CDR3, as DNA: TGTGCCAGCAGTGATAGGTCCACGCCAGGGGATAACTATGGCTACACCTTC. This gives the protein CASSDRSTPGDNYGYTF.

Points on this clone: The same CDR3 can be traced to other DNA sequences in this sample. The V call is TRBV30, the J call TRBJ1-2; possibly TRBD1 for D (5 bases). CDR1 is GTSNPN, CDR2 SVGIG, per germline (reference sequence). The V end was cut by 1 base, the J end by 5 bases, with 5 bases between. The CDR3 loop spans 11 amino acids. For the CDR3, the DNA is TGTGCCTGGAGTGGACAGTATGGCTACACCTTC. It codes for CAWSGQYGYTF. Full variable domain (missing parts from reference TRBV30 and TRBJ1-2): SQTIHQWPATLVQPVGSPLSLECTVEGTSNPNLYWYRQAAGRGLQLLFYSVGIGQISSEVPQNLSASRPQDRQFILSSKKLLLSDSGFYLCAWSGQYGYTFGSGTRLTVV.

About this clone: Additional DNA sequences in this sample encode the identical CDR3. V usage is TRBV5-1 and J usage is TRBJ1-1; perhaps TRBD1 as D (5 bases). Germline CDR1 reads SGHRS; CDR2 reads YFSETQ. Trimming took 4 bases from V and 0 from J, leaving 10 bases between them. CDR3 size: 14 residues. CDR3 in DNA: TGCGCCAGCAGCCCAGGGACCATGAACACTGAAGCTTTCTTT. Amino acid sequence: CASSPGTMNTEAFF.

The rearrangement links TRBV5-1 to TRBJ2-5, with D possibly being TRBD2 (5 bases). Trimming left V 5 bases short and J 2 bases short, with 13 bases between. The CDR3 consists of 14 residues. CDR1 is SGHRS, CDR2 YFSETQ, per germline. The CDR3 nucleotides are TGCGCCAGCAGGGCAGAGGGAATTCAAGAGACCCAGTACTTC. Residues: CASRAEGIQETQYF.

This chain uses TRBV5-4 with TRBJ1-1; D may be TRBD1 (6 bases). V was trimmed by 2 bases and J by 4 bases, leaving 15 bases between them. CDR1 and CDR2 from the germline V gene are SGHNT and YYREEE (reference sequence). This CDR3 is 15 amino acids long. The CDR3 region has the DNA TGTGCCAGCAGCTTCCCCACAGGGAAAGGCACTGAAGCTTTCTTT. Residues: CASSFPTGKGTEAFF. The full variable domain, completed using reference TRBV5-4 and TRBJ1-1, is ETGVTQSPTHLIKTRGQQVTLRCSSQSGHNTVSWYQQALGQGPQFIFQYYREEENGRGNFPPRFSGLQFPNYSSELNVNALELDDSALYLCASSFPTGKGTEAFFGQGTRLTVV.

The chain joins TRBV19 to TRBJ2-1, with 14 bases aligning to TRBD2. Germline CDR1 and CDR2: LNHDA and SQIVND (reference sequence). The CDR3 has 15 amino acids. The trim removed 8 bases at V and 10 bases at J, leaving 10 bases unmatched. The CDR3 coding sequence is TGTGCCAGTGGGACTAGCGGGGGCCCGCCAGGGGAGCAGTTCTTC. This gives the protein CASGTSGGPPGEQFF.

Turning to this clone: The junction departs from the called germline gene at one end, perhaps through a read error. The rearrangement uses TRBV7-7 and TRBJ2-5; 9 bases are shared with TRBD2. The germline CDR1 and CDR2 sequences are SSHAT and FNYEAQ (reference sequence). CDR3 length equals 14 residues. The CDR3 region has the DNA TGTGCTAGCAGCTGGGGACTAGCTTCAGAGACCCAGTACTTC. It encodes CASSWGLASETQYF.

V gene TRBV18 combines with J gene TRBJ1-1; no clear D gene. Per germline, CDR1 KGHSH and CDR2 LQKENI. The CDR3 is made up of 15 amino acids. V lost 2 bases and J 1 base, leaving 11 bases between the germline ends. CDR3 DNA sequence: TGTGCCAGCTCACCATACGGAAAGTGGAACACTGAAGCTTTCTTT. This codes for CASSPYGKWNTEAFF.

The chain links TRBV9 to TRBJ2-1; D tentatively fits TRBD1 or TRBD2 (5 bases each). Germline loops: CDR1 SGDLS, CDR2 YYNGEE. Trimming removed 0 bases from V and 0 bases from J, with 13 bases in between. The CDR3 is made up of 17 amino acids. CDR3 nucleotides: TGTGCCAGCAGCGTAGTCCCAGGGACGTCCTCCTACAATGAGCAGTTCTTC. Translation: CASSVVPGTSSYNEQFF.

The rearrangement uses TRBV12-5 and TRBJ2-5, with 7 bases that match TRBD1. Looked up from germline, CDR1 is LGHNT and CDR2 is FRNRAP. V gave up 7 bases and J gave up 2 bases; unmatched junction bases: 10. The CDR3 is made up of 15 amino acids. CDR3 DNA sequence: TGTGCTAGTGCCGTCGGGACAGCTAAGCAAGAGACCCAGTACTTC. Amino acids: CASAVGTAKQETQYF.

This chain uses TRBV7-4 with TRBJ2-7; 9 bases align to TRBD2. Germline V CDR1 and CDR2: SGHVT, SQSDAQ. V lost 5 bases and J lost 1; bases outside the gene matches: 15. The CDR3 is 18 residues long. The CDR3 DNA reads as TGTGCCAGCAGCGTCCGGAGCGGAGCGGGGGGCTTTTCCTACGAGCAGTACTTC. Translation: CASSVRSGAGGFSYEQYF.

This chain links TRBV7-9 with TRBJ1-2; TRBD1 agrees at 7 bases. The CDR3 extends over 13 amino acids. The V gene end was trimmed by 5 bases and the J gene end by 8 bases; junction bases not matched to a gene: 8. Germline CDR1 and CDR2: SEHNR and FQNEAQ (reference sequence). CDR3 nucleotide sequence: TGTGCCAGCAGCGAGACAGGGATGGTCGGCTACACCTTC. Protein: CASSETGMVGYTF.

The rearrangement joins TRBV5-4 to TRBJ2-1; the D call may be TRBD1 or TRBD2 (6 bases each). The CDR3 spans 15 residues. Germline CDR1 and CDR2: SGHNT and YYREEE (reference sequence). Trimming took 6 bases from V and 0 from J, leaving 13 bases between them. CDR3 protein: CASTDRGDSYNEQFF. CDR3 DNA: TGTGCCAGCACCGATAGGGGGGACTCCTACAATGAGCAGTTCTTC.

Turning to this clone: At the DNA level, this CDR3 is encoded by other sequences in the same sample as well. The V call is TRBV30, the J call TRBJ2-3; D remains ambiguous. The CDR3 consists of 12 residues. Trimming shortened V by 0 bases and J by 6 bases, and 7 bases separated the two germline ends. Looked up from germline, CDR1 is GTSNPN and CDR2 is SVGIG (reference sequence). CDR3 sequence: CAWSVVGDTQYF. The CDR3 coding sequence is TGTGCCTGGAGTGTAGTTGGGGATACGCAGTATTTT.

V and J are TRBV19 and TRBJ1-1; TRBD1 aligns across 9 bases. Unmatched junction bases numbered 5, after V lost 5 bases and J lost 1 base. CDR3 length: 15 amino acids. The germline V gene has CDR1 LNHDA and CDR2 SQIVND (reference sequence). The CDR3 here is CASSLWTGANTEAFF. In DNA form, the CDR3 reads TGTGCCAGTAGTCTATGGACAGGGGCGAACACTGAAGCTTTCTTT.

The chain uses TRBV6-5 and TRBJ2-3; TRBD2 matches 14 bases. Germline loops: CDR1 MNHEY, CDR2 SVGAGI. There are 14 residues in the CDR3. The V and J ends lost 7 bases and 6 bases, in that order; junction bases with no gene match: 3. This CDR3 reads CASTRTSGGDTQYF. Written as DNA, the CDR3 is TGTGCCAGCACCCGGACTAGCGGGGGGGATACGCAGTATTTT.

V is TRBV27 and J is TRBJ2-3, with 8 bases lining up with TRBD2. CDR3 length: 16 residues. V shed 6 bases, J shed 1 base, and the junction held 9 bases outside the gene matches. Germline-derived CDR1 and CDR2 are MNHEY and SMNVEV (reference sequence). The CDR3 loop reads CASRRVAGLGTDTQYF. As DNA, the CDR3 is TGTGCCAGCAGAAGGGTAGCGGGGCTTGGCACAGATACGCAGTATTTT.